This T cell receptor beta chain was sequenced in a study of control samples from healthy donors and cancer patients (dated by TCRdb to 2020 to 2021). CDR1 and CDR2, per the germline V gene (reference sequence), are LNHDA and SQIVND. V loses 3 bases, J loses 3 bases, and the germline ends lie 14 bases apart. Measured from the cysteine to the phenylalanine, the CDR3 is 16 residues long. Just CDR3 DNA is preserved here, 48 bases in frame from base 1. Receptor amplification or capture employed the immunoSEQ multiplex PCR assay. The table was pulled from immuneACCESS by TCRdb, which kept in-frame rearrangements only. Such tables lose some clones; where checked, under half of the loss comes from unresolved V genes, and the rest has no known cause. The sample table contains 26,000 or so clones; only one count was recorded for roughly 91% of them. The ten biggest clones cover about an eighth of the sample.

This clone was found once. No antigen is known for it. No per-base quality is available; no much larger clone lies one base away. The origin of this receptor is a man aged 45-65 years with lung cancer. Sequencing was performed on PBMCs. The sequence links TRBV19 to TRBJ2-2; the D gene is not confidently resolved. The DNA reads as follows: TGTGCCAGTAGTATGTCCAGGTCAATTTACACCGGGGAGCTGTTTTTT. It specifies CASSMSRSIYTGELFF.